The 24 T cell receptor beta chains reported below all come from one sample, sequenced in a study of shared clonotypes between healthy human individuals. Generated by immunoSEQ multiplex PCR, the TCRdb table keeps only in-frame clones and is missing some. In the table there are 760,000 or so clones, 90% to 98% of which are singletons. Terminally differentiated effector memory CD45RA+ cells were excluded from the naive CD8 cells, which were CD45RO-negative and positively selected for CCR7. What was sequenced was naive CD8+ T cells sorted from blood. The receptor set was obtained from a man younger than 45 in good health.

This chain connects TRBV25-1 to TRBJ2-7, with 8 nucleotides matching TRBD1. Germline trimming cut 3 bases from V and 3 bases from J; bases unmatched to any gene: 10. Per the germline V gene, CDR1 is MGHDK and CDR2 is SYGVNS. This CDR3 has 16 amino acids. The CDR3 sequence is CASSDPITGGIYEQYF. DNA for the CDR3: TGTGCCAGCAGTGACCCCATTACAGGGGGAATCTACGAGCAGTACTTC.

The J gene is TRBJ2-1, the V gene TRBV6-1; D perhaps matches TRBD2 (6 bases). V lost 7 bases, J lost 3 bases, and 13 bases lay in between. The length of the CDR3 is 14 residues. Germline loops: CDR1 MNHNS, CDR2 SASEGT. CDR3 amino acids: CASKEGFNYNEQFF. The CDR3 bases are TGTGCCAGCAAGGAGGGATTCAACTACAATGAGCAGTTCTTC.

This clone was counted once. The chain couples TRBV29-1 to TRBJ2-5; no reliable D call. Germline-derived CDR1 and CDR2 are SQVTM and ANQGSEA. Between the trimmed V and J ends, which lost 5 bases and 1 base, there was a span of 8 bases. CDR3 length: 12 amino acids. This chain's CDR3 is CSVRPRQETQYF. The CDR3 DNA follows: TGCAGCGTTAGGCCCCGCCAAGAGACCCAGTACTTC.

The chain uses TRBV27 and TRBJ2-7; 14 bases are a match to TRBD2. The CDR3 runs to 15 residues. V was clipped by 5 bases and J by 7 bases; unmatched bases: 7. CDR1 and CDR2 from the germline V gene are MNHEY and SMNVEV (reference sequence). The CDR3 bases are TGTGCCAGCAGTCCATTGGGACTAGCGGGGGCAGAGCAGTACTTC. It codes for CASSPLGLAGAEQYF.

J is TRBJ2-1 and V is TRBV5-1; no reliable D call. There are 13 residues in the CDR3. In germline, CDR1 is SGHRS, CDR2 YFSETQ. V shed 7 bases and J shed 6 bases, with 14 bases lying between them. The CDR3 sequence is CASGLSWGNEQFF. DNA of the CDR3: TGCGCCAGCGGGTTAAGTTGGGGCAATGAGCAGTTCTTC.

The chain has TRBV9 and TRBJ2-1; no clear D gene. The CDR3 spans 12 residues. Germline CDR1 and CDR2: SGDLS and YYNGEE. The V end lost 3 bases, the J end lost 6 bases, and 7 bases lay between the germline ends. The CDR3 is CASSDDFNEQFF. CDR3 nucleotide sequence: TGTGCCAGCAGCGATGATTTCAATGAGCAGTTCTTC. Complete variable domain (other parts from reference TRBV9 and TRBJ2-1): DSGVTQTPKHLITATGQRVTLRCSPRSGDLSVYWYQQSLDQGLQFLIQYYNGEERAKGNILERFSAQQFPDLHSELNLSSLELGDSALYFCASSDDFNEQFFGPGTRLTVL.

The V call is TRBV6-8, the J call TRBJ1-2; D possibly corresponds to TRBD1 (5 bases). The CDR3 length is 12 residues. Between the trimmed V and J ends, which lost 11 bases and 8 bases, there was a span of 18 bases. The germline V gene has CDR1 MNHGY and CDR2 SAAAGT. This CDR3 reads CAAKRRGEGYTF. CDR3 DNA: TGTGCCGCGAAAAGGAGGGGCGAGGGCTACACCTTC.

The chain links TRBV29-1 to TRBJ2-3, with D unclear. This CDR3 has 13 residues. From germline, CDR1 is SQVTM and CDR2 ANQGSEA. The germline V and J ends were trimmed by 4 bases and 2 bases, with 10 bases remaining between them. CDR3 region: CSVVVPNTDTQYF. The CDR3 bases are TGCAGCGTTGTTGTCCCGAACACAGATACGCAGTATTTT.

Here the CDR3 DNA reads TGCAGAGTGGGGCGGAAGTTTGAAGCTTTCTTT. This codes for CRVGRKFEAFF. The chain joins TRBV29-1 to TRBJ1-1; the D gene is possibly TRBD1 (5 bases). CDR3 length: 11 amino acids. Germline V gives CDR1 SQVTM, CDR2 ANQGSEA. Combining the CDR3 with reference TRBV29-1 and TRBJ1-1 gives the whole variable domain SAVISQKPSRDICQRGTSLTIQCQVDSQVTMMFWYRQQPGQSLTLIATANQGSEATYESGFVIDKFPISRPNLTFSTLTVSNMSPEDSSIYLCRVGRKFEAFFGQGTRLTVV.

V gene TRBV6-1 combines with J gene TRBJ2-7; D might be TRBD2 (7 bases). The CDR3 loop spans 14 amino acids. V was pared by 3 bases and J by 3 bases, with 12 bases between. In germline, CDR1 is MNHNS, CDR2 SASEGT. This CDR3 reads CASSDLRGLYEQYF. CDR3 nucleotides: TGTGCCAGCAGTGACTTGCGGGGGCTCTACGAGCAGTACTTC.

This clone has only one observation. The CDR3 region is CSAVSTDTQYF. As DNA, the CDR3 is TGCAGCGCGGTTAGCACAGATACGCAGTATTTT. The chain recombines TRBV29-1 with TRBJ2-3; no reliable D call. The CDR3 covers 11 residues. V was shortened by 7 bases and J by 0 bases, with 5 bases between the two germline ends. CDR1 is SQVTM and CDR2 is ANQGSEA in the germline V gene.

The chain employs TRBV4-3 and TRBJ2-1; no firm D call. The germline V and J ends were trimmed by 3 bases and 5 bases, with 8 bases remaining between them. Germline CDR1 is LGHNA and CDR2 is YSLEER. CDR3 length: 13 residues. CDR3 residues: CASSHRRNNEQFF. The CDR3 DNA sequence: TGCGCCAGCAGCCATCGACGTAACAATGAGCAGTTCTTC.

This rearrangement joins TRBV19 to TRBJ1-5; D is ambiguous. Germline V gene data show CDR1 as LNHDA and CDR2 as SQIVND (reference sequence). Trimming took 5 bases from V and 0 from J, leaving 14 bases between them. The CDR3 sequence is 16 residues long. The CDR3, as DNA: TGTGCCAGTAGTGGGGAGGATATACATAGCAATCAGCCCCAGCATTTT. Translation: CASSGEDIHSNQPQHF.

A word on this clone: Different DNA sequences within this sample yield the same CDR3. The V and J genes are TRBV29-1 and TRBJ2-1; a weak D match, TRBD2 (5 bases). The V end was cut by 3 bases, the J end by 3 bases, with 6 bases between. The CDR3 runs to 12 residues. Germline CDR1 reads SQVTM; CDR2 reads ANQGSEA. The DNA of the CDR3 is TGCAGCGTTGAGGCGGGCTACAATGAGCAGTTCTTC. Its protein product is CSVEAGYNEQFF.

The chain has TRBV9 and TRBJ2-7; 8 nucleotides match TRBD2. This CDR3 has 17 amino acids. V was pared by 0 bases and J by 5 bases, with 13 bases of the junction left unmatched. Germline CDR1 SGDLS, CDR2 YYNGEE. CDR3 bases: TGTGCCAGCAGCGTAGAGGGCTTGGGGACTAGTGGCGACGAGCAGTACTTC. Its translation: CASSVEGLGTSGDEQYF.

The chain couples TRBV11-2 to TRBJ2-7, with 7 bases matching TRBD1. CDR1 is SGHAT and CDR2 is FQNNGV in the germline V gene. V shed 7 bases and J 0 bases; nucleotides not matched to a gene: 3. There are 13 residues in the CDR3. DNA of the CDR3: TGTGCCAGCAATCGGGACAGCTCCTACGAGCAGTACTTC. Its protein product is CASNRDSSYEQYF.

This chain connects TRBV7-9 to TRBJ1-5; 7 bases line up with TRBD1. This CDR3 contains 16 residues. Trimming cost V 1 base and J 10 bases; bases outside gene matches: 13. Germline CDR1 SEHNR, CDR2 FQNEAQ (reference sequence). CDR3 loop: CASSLGQGGTNEPQHF. DNA of the CDR3: TGTGCCAGCAGCTTAGGACAGGGAGGGACCAATGAACCCCAGCATTTT.

The chain has TRBV5-8 and TRBJ1-5; TRBD1 matches at 10 bases. The germline CDR1 and CDR2 sequences are SGHTS and YDEGEE. The CDR3 consists of 14 residues. Trimming took 4 bases from V and 6 from J; bases not matched to a gene: 4. The CDR3 region is CASSRDRGPQPQHF. Here the CDR3 DNA reads TGTGCCAGCAGCCGGGACAGGGGCCCTCAGCCCCAGCATTTT.

CDR3 in DNA: TGTGCCAGCAGCTTATACAGGGGGAGCAATCAGCCCCAGCATTTT. Its protein is CASSLYRGSNQPQHF. The chain couples TRBV7-8 to TRBJ1-5; 8 positions match TRBD1. The CDR3 is made up of 15 amino acids. With V trimmed by 2 bases and J by 1 base, 1 base remained unmatched. The germline gives CDR1 SGHVS, CDR2 FQNEAQ.

The chain links TRBV4-1 to TRBJ2-7, with 7 bases aligning to TRBD2. Per germline, CDR1 MGHRA and CDR2 YSYEKL. This CDR3 is built from 15 residues. Trimming at V came to 5 bases and at J to 1 base, leaving 8 bases not matched to a gene. The CDR3 sequence is CASSYIRGGSYEQYF. CDR3 in DNA: TGCGCCAGCAGCTACATTCGGGGAGGGTCCTACGAGCAGTACTTC.

V usage is TRBV11-2 and J usage is TRBJ1-1; D is uncertain. Germline V gene data show CDR1 as SGHAT and CDR2 as FQNNGV. V was clipped by 2 bases and J by 4 bases, with 8 bases between them. The CDR3 has 13 residues. The CDR3 region is CASSLSLTTEAFF. The CDR3 DNA is TGTGCCAGCAGCTTAAGTCTCACCACTGAAGCTTTCTTT.

The genes are TRBV7-9 and TRBJ1-5, with D unresolved. The CDR3 covers 15 residues. V dropped 1 base and J dropped 2 bases, with 9 bases sitting between them. Germline CDR1 and CDR2: SEHNR and FQNEAQ (reference sequence). This chain's CDR3 is CASSLVGPGNQPQHF. The CDR3 DNA sequence: TGTGCCAGCAGCTTAGTAGGGCCAGGCAATCAGCCCCAGCATTTT.

Regarding this clone: One end of the junction fails to match germline, which may point to a read error. The chain has TRBV7-9 and TRBJ2-5, with D possibly being TRBD1 (5 bases). Germline CDR1 and CDR2: SEHNR and FQNEAQ (reference sequence). The CDR3 is made up of 13 amino acids. CDR3 region: CASTLQEQETQYF. The CDR3 nucleotides read TGTGCCAGCACCTTACAGGAACAAGAGACCCAGTACTTC. The variable domain in full, completed from reference TRBV7-9 and TRBJ2-5, reads DTGVSQNPRHKITKRGQNVTFRCDPISEHNRLYWYRQTLGQGPEFLTYFQNEAQLEKSRLLSDRFSAERPKGSFSTLEIQRTEQGDSAMYLCASTLQEQETQYFGPGTRLLVL.

With respect to this clone: It may be a read error: a sequence one base away is much more abundant. Other DNA sequences of this sample code for an identical CDR3. CDR3 sequence: CASSLEGYEQYF. CDR3 bases: TGTGCCAGCAGCTTGGAAGGCTACGAGCAGTACTTC. This chain links TRBV5-5 with TRBJ2-7; the D is unclear. Trimming took off 0 bases at V and 3 bases at J, with 4 bases between the two ends. CDR1 SGHKS and CDR2 YYEKEE come from the germline V gene (reference sequence). The CDR3 runs to 12 residues.